This T cell receptor beta chain was documented in a study of memory CD4+ T cells and cytomegalovirus serostatus. Study overall: Healthy Belgian adult donors included about 10 CMV-positive and some 24 CMV-negative people.

Sequencing was performed with immunoSEQ multiplex PCR; in TCRdb, only in-frame clones are kept and a portion is missing. The repertoire includes roughly 45,000 clones, about three quarters of them detected once, and less than 0.6% sits in the top ten. The sort gate was single viable CD3+CD4+CD8-CD45RO+ cells for memory CD4+ T cells. Per the germline V gene, CDR1 is LNHDA and CDR2 is SQIVND (reference sequence). J gave up 8 bases and V 7 bases, and 10 bases lay outside the gene matches. The CDR3 consists of 15 residues. The rearrangement uses TRBV19 and TRBJ1-6; 8 nucleotides align to TRBD1. The specimen was memory CD4+ T cells from blood. The source is an adult in good health and CMV-seronegative. The CDR3 DNA reads as TGTGCCAGTACCCCAAGCGGACAGGGTTATTCACCCCTCCACTTT. The encoded protein is CASTPSGQGYSPLHF. Supplemented by reference TRBV19 and TRBJ1-6, the full variable domain reads DGGITQSPKYLFRKEGQNVTLSCEQNLNHDAMYWYRQDPGQGLRLIYYSQIVNDFQKGDIAEGYSVSREKKESFPLTVTSAQKNPTAFYLCASTPSGQGYSPLHFGNGTRLTVT.